Listed here is a single T cell receptor (beta chain). TCRdb keeps only in-frame clones here, not all; method: immunoSEQ multiplex PCR. The data contain more than 2 million clones, about 95% of them singletons. Naive-designated CD8 cells lacked CD45RO, were positively enriched for CCR7, and omitted terminally differentiated effector memory CD45RA+ cells. The record originates from a study of shared clonotypes between healthy human individuals. Trimming shortened V by 3 bases and J by 1 base, and 14 bases separated the two germline ends. The CDR3 runs to 16 residues. From germline, CDR1 is MNHEY and CDR2 SMNVEV (reference sequence).

The receptor was derived from a man aged 18 to 29 in good health. The genes are TRBV27 and TRBJ2-3; a possible D gene is TRBD1 (6 bases). Sequencing was performed on naive CD8+ T cells sorted from blood. CDR3 DNA sequence: TGTGCCAGCAGTTTGGGGGCTCGAGAGGGCACAGATACGCAGTATTTT. Translating gives CASSLGAREGTDTQYF.